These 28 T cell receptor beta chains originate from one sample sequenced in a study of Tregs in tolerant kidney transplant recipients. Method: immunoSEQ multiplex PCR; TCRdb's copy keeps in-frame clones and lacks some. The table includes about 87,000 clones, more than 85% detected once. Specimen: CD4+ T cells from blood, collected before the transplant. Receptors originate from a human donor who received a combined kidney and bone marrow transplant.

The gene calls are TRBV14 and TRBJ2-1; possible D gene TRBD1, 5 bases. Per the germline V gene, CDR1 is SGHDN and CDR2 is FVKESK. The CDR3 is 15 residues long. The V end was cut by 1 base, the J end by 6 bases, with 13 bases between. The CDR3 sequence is CASSQGLGAPNEQFF. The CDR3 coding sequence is TGTGCCAGCAGCCAAGGGTTAGGGGCCCCCAATGAGCAGTTCTTC. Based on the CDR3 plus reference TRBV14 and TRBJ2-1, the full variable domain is EAGVTQFPSHSVIEKGQTVTLRCDPISGHDNLYWYRRVMGKEIKFLLHFVKESKQDESGMPNNRFLAERTGGTYSTLKVQPAELEDSGVYFCASSQGLGAPNEQFFGPGTRLTVL.

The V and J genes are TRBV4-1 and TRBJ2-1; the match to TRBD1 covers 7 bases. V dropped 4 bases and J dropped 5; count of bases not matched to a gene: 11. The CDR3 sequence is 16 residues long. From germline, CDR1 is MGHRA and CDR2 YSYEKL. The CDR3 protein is CASSPLTGAIDNEQFF. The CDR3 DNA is TGCGCCAGCAGCCCCTTAACAGGGGCAATAGACAATGAGCAGTTCTTC.

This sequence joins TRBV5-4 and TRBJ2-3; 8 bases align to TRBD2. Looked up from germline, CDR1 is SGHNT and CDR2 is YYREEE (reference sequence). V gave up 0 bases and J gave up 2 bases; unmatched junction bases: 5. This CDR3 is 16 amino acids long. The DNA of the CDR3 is TGTGCCAGCAGCTTGGCGGGAGGGCCTTACACAGATACGCAGTATTTT. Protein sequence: CASSLAGGPYTDTQYF. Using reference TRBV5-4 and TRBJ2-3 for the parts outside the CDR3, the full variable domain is ETGVTQSPTHLIKTRGQQVTLRCSSQSGHNTVSWYQQALGQGPQFIFQYYREEENGRGNFPPRFSGLQFPNYSSELNVNALELDDSALYLCASSLAGGPYTDTQYFGPGTRLTVL.

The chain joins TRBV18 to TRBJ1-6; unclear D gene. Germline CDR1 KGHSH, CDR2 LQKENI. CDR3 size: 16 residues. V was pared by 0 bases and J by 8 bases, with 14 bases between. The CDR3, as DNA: TGTGCCAGCTCACCACCGACGGGTTCCCCCCATTCACCCCTCCACTTT. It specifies CASSPPTGSPHSPLHF.

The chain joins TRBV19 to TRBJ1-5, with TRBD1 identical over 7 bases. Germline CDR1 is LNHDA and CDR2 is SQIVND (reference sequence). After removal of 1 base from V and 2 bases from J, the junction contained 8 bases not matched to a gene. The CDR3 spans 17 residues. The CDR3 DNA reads TGTGCCAGTAGTATAGGGAACAGGGGTGTAGGCAATCAGCCCCAGCATTTT. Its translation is CASSIGNRGVGNQPQHF.

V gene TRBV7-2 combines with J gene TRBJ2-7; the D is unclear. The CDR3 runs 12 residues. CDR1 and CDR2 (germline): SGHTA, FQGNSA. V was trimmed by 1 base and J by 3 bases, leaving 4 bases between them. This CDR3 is CASSLGSYEQYF. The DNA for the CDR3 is TGTGCCAGCAGCTTAGGGAGCTACGAGCAGTACTTC. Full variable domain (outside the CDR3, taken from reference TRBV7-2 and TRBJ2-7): GAGVSQSPSNKVTEKGKDVELRCDPISGHTALYWYRQSLGQGLEFLIYFQGNSAPDKSGLPSDRFSAERTGGSVSTLTIQRTQQEDSAVYLCASSLGSYEQYFGPGTRLTVT.

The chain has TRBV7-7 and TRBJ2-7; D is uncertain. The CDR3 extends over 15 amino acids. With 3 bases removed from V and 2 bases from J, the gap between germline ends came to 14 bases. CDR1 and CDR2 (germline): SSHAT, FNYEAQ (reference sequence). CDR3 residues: CASSLKAGITYEQYF. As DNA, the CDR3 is TGTGCCAGCAGCTTGAAGGCAGGTATAACCTACGAGCAGTACTTC.

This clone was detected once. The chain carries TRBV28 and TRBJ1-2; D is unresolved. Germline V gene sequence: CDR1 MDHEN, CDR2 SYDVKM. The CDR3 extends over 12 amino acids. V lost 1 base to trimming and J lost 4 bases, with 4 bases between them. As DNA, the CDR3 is TGTGCCAGCAGTTTATATCTCTATGGCTACACCTTC. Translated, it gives CASSLYLYGYTF.

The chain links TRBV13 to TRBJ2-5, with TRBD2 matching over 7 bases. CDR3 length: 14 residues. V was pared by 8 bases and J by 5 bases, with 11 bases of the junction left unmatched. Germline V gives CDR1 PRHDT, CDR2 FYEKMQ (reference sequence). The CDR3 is CASGTGRVTETQYF. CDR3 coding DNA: TGTGCCAGCGGTACTGGGAGGGTAACGGAGACCCAGTACTTC. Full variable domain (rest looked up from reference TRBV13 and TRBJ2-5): AAGVIQSPRHLIKEKRETATLKCYPIPRHDTVYWYQQGPGQDPQFLISFYEKMQSDKGSIPDRFSAQQFSDYHSELNMSSLELGDSALYFCASGTGRVTETQYFGPGTRLLVL.

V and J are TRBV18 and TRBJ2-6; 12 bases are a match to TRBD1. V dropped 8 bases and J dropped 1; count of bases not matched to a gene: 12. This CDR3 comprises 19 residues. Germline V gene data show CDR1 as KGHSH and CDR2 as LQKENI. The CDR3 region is CASRPGTGGALSGANVLTF. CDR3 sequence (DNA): TGTGCCAGCCGGCCCGGGACAGGGGGCGCGTTATCTGGGGCCAACGTCCTGACTTTC.

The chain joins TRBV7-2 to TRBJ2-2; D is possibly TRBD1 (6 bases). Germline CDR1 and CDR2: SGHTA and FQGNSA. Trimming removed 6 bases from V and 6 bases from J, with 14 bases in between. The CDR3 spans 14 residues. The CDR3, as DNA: TGTGCCAGCAGTCCACAACAGGGTCCCGGGGAGCTGTTTTTT. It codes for CASSPQQGPGELFF.

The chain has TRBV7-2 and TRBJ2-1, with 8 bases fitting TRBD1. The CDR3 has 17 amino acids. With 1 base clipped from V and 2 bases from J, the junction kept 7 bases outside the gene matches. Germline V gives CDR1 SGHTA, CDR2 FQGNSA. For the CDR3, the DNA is TGTGCCAGCAGCTTAGAAGGCGGGACAGGAACCTACAATGAGCAGTTCTTC. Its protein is CASSLEGGTGTYNEQFF.

In DNA form, the CDR3 reads TGCAGCGTTGACCTACTACAGGGCACTGAAGCTTTCTTT. It specifies CSVDLLQGTEAFF. The chain recombines TRBV29-1 with TRBJ1-1; D may be TRBD1 (6 bases). The length of the CDR3 is 13 residues. V was trimmed by 3 bases and J by 4 bases, leaving 12 bases between them. Germline assignment: CDR1 SQVTM and CDR2 ANQGSEA. The whole variable domain, remainder taken from reference TRBV29-1 and TRBJ1-1, is SAVISQKPSRDICQRGTSLTIQCQVDSQVTMMFWYRQQPGQSLTLIATANQGSEATYESGFVIDKFPISRPNLTFSTLTVSNMSPEDSSIYLCSVDLLQGTEAFFGQGTRLTVV.

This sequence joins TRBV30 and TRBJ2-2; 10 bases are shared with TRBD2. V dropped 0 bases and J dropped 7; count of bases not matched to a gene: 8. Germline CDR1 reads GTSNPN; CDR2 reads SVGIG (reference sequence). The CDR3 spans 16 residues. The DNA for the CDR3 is TGTGCCTGGAGTGTACGGCTAGCGGGAGAGAGCGGGGAGCTGTTTTTT. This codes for CAWSVRLAGESGELFF.

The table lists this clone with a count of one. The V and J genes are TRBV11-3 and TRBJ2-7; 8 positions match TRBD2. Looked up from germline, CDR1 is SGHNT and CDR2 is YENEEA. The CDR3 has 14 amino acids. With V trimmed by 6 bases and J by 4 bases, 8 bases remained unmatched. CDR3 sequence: CASRGVRGGYEQYF. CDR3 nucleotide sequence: TGTGCCAGCAGAGGGGTTCGGGGGGGGTACGAGCAGTACTTC.

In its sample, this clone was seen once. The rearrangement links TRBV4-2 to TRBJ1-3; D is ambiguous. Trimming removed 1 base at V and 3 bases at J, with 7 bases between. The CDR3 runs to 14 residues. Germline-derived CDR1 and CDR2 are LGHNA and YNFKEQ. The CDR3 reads CASSQVGGGNTIYF. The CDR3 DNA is TGTGCCAGCAGCCAAGTCGGAGGTGGAAACACCATATATTTT.

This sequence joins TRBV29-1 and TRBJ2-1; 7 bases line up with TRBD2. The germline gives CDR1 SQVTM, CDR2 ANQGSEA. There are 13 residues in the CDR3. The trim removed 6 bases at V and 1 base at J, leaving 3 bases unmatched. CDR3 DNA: TGCAGCGTACTAGCGACGTCCTACAATGAGCAGTTCTTC. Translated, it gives CSVLATSYNEQFF.

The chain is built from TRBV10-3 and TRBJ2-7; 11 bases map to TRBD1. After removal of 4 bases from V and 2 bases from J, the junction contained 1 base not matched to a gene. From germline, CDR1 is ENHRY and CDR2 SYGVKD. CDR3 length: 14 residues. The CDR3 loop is CAISGTGGAYEQYF. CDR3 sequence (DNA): TGTGCCATCAGTGGGACAGGGGGCGCCTACGAGCAGTACTTC.

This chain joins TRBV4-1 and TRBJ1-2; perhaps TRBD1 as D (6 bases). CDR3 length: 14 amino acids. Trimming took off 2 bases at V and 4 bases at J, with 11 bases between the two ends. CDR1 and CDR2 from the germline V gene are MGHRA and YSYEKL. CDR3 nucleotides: TGCGCCAGCAGCCAATCTGACAGGAGCTATGGCTACACCTTC. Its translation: CASSQSDRSYGYTF.

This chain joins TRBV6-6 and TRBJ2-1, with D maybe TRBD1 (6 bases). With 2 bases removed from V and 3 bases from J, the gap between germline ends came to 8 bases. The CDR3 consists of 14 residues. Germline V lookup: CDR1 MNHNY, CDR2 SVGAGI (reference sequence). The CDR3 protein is CASSYGTLYNEQFF. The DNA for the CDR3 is TGTGCCAGCAGTTACGGGACACTCTACAATGAGCAGTTCTTC.

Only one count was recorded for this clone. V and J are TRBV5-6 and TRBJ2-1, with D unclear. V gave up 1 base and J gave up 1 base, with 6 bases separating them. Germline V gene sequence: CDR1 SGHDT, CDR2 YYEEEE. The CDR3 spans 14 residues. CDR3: CASSLLHSYNEQFF. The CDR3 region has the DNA TGTGCCAGCAGCTTGTTACATTCCTACAATGAGCAGTTCTTC.

CDR3 protein: CASSSLQGAGETQYF. As DNA, the CDR3 is TGTGCCAGCAGCTCTCTACAGGGGGCCGGGGAGACCCAGTACTTC. The chain recombines TRBV5-4 with TRBJ2-5; TRBD1 matches at 9 bases. J gave up 5 bases and V 3 bases, and 8 bases lay outside the gene matches. From germline, CDR1 is SGHNT and CDR2 YYREEE (reference sequence). The CDR3 loop spans 15 amino acids.

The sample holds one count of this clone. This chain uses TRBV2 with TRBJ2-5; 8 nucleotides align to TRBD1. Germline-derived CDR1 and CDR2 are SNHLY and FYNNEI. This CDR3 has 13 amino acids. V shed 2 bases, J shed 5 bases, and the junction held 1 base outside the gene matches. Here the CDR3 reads CASSEQGAETQYF. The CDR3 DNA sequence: TGTGCCAGCAGTGAACAGGGGGCTGAGACCCAGTACTTC.

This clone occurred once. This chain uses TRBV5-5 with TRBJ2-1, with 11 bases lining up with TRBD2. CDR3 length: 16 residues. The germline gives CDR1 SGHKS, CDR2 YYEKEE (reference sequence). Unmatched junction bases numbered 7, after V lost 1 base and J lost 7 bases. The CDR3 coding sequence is TGTGCCAGCAGCTTGTTATTAGCGGGAGGGCTTAATGAGCAGTTCTTC. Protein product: CASSLLLAGGLNEQFF.

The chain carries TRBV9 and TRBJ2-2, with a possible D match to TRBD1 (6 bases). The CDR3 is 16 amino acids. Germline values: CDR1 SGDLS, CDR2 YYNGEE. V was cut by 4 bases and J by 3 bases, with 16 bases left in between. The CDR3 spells CASSFRGDTYTGELFF. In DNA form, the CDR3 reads TGTGCCAGCAGCTTTAGAGGGGACACCTACACCGGGGAGCTGTTTTTT. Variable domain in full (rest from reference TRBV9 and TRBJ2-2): DSGVTQTPKHLITATGQRVTLRCSPRSGDLSVYWYQQSLDQGLQFLIQYYNGEERAKGNILERFSAQQFPDLHSELNLSSLELGDSALYFCASSFRGDTYTGELFFGEGSRLTVL.

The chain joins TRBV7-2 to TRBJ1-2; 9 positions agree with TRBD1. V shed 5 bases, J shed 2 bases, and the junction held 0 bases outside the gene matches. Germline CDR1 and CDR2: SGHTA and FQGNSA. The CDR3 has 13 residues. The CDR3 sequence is CASSGQGNYGYTF. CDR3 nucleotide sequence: TGTGCCAGCAGCGGACAGGGGAACTATGGCTACACCTTC.

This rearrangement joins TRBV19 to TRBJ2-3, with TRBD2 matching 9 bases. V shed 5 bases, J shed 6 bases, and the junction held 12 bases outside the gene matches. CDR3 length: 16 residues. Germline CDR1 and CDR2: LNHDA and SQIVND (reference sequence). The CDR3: CASSAVAGVEVDTQYF. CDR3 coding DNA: TGTGCCAGTAGTGCGGTAGCGGGAGTGGAGGTTGATACGCAGTATTTT.

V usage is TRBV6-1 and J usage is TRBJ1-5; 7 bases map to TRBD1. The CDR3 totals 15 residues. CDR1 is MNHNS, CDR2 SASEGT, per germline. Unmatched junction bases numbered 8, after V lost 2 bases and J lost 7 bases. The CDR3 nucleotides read TGTGCCAGCAGTGAAAGGGGGCTTTCGGACCAGCCCCAGCATTTT. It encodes CASSERGLSDQPQHF.